This TCR beta chain emerged from a study of synovial regulatory T cells in juvenile arthritis. Sequencing was performed with immunoSEQ multiplex PCR; in TCRdb, only in-frame clones are kept and a portion is missing. In total, the table holds over 9,000 clones. Looked up from germline, CDR1 is KGHSH and CDR2 is LQKENI. The length of the CDR3 is 13 residues. There is no recorded DNA. The chain uses TRBV18 and TRBJ2-5; the D call of TRBD2 rests on TCRdb alone, since no DNA is present to check it. Sample: Treg cells from blood. Regarding subset: remaining (HLA-DR-negative) circulating blood Treg cells. This TCR was sampled from a donor aged 2-29 years with juvenile idiopathic arthritis. CDR3 residues: CASSPSGGETQYF.